Listed below are T cell receptor beta chains from one sample, sequenced in a study of beta chain features in type 1 diabetes. TCRdb keeps only in-frame clones here, not all; method: immunoSEQ multiplex PCR. The repertoire includes more than 300,000 clones, roughly 9.8% of them detected once, and 0.55% to 0.75% sits in the top ten. The source material was central memory CD4+ T cells from blood. These TCRs come from a man aged 30 to 45 with type 1 diabetes. CDR3s include the opening cysteine and the closing phenylalanine or tryptophan. Fields, in order: V gene, J gene, D gene, CDR3 protein. D genes are given only for firm matches.

TRBV19,TRBJ2-7,-,CASSMVFSYEQYF
TRBV10-3,TRBJ2-7,-,CAISGQSDEQYF
TRBV7-2,TRBJ2-2,TRBD2,CASSLSGSAAGELFF
TRBV4-1,TRBJ2-2,-,CASSQDPSVNTGELLF
TRBV29-1,TRBJ2-7,-,CSVGDTGGHEQYF
TRBV7-2,TRBJ1-1,-,CASSTQRRTATKAFF
TRBV28,TRBJ1-2,-,CASYTNYGYTF
TRBV14,TRBJ2-2,TRBD1,CASRRQGATGELFF
TRBV28,TRBJ1-2,-,CASKGNYGYTF
TRBV13,TRBJ1-2,TRBD1,CASSPRQGYGYTF
TRBV4-1,TRBJ1-3,-,CASRPVYSGNTIYF
TRBV19,TRBJ1-5,TRBD1,CASSVDRAHQPQHF
TRBV7-3,TRBJ2-1,-,CASSLNGPGRKYNEQFF
TRBV29-1,TRBJ2-2,-,CSVGGVDTNTGELFF
TRBV10-3,TRBJ2-3,TRBD1,CAISIGQGGDTQYF
TRBV18,TRBJ2-1,-,CASSYGTSSYNEQFF
TRBV6-6,TRBJ2-7,-,CASSHVSYEQYF